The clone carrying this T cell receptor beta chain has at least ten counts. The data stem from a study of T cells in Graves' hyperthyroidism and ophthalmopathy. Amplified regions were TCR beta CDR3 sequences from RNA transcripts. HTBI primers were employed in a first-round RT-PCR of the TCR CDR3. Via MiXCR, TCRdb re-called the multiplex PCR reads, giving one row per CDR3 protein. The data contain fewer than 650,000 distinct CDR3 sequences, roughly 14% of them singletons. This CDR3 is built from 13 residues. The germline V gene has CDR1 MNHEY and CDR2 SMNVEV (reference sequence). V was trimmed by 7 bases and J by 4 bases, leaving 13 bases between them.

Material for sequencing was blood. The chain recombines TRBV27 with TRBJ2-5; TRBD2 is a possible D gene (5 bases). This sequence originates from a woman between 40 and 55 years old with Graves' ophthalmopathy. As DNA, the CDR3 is TGTGCCAGCACCCATCGGACTGGAGAGACCCAGTACTTC. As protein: CASTHRTGETQYF.